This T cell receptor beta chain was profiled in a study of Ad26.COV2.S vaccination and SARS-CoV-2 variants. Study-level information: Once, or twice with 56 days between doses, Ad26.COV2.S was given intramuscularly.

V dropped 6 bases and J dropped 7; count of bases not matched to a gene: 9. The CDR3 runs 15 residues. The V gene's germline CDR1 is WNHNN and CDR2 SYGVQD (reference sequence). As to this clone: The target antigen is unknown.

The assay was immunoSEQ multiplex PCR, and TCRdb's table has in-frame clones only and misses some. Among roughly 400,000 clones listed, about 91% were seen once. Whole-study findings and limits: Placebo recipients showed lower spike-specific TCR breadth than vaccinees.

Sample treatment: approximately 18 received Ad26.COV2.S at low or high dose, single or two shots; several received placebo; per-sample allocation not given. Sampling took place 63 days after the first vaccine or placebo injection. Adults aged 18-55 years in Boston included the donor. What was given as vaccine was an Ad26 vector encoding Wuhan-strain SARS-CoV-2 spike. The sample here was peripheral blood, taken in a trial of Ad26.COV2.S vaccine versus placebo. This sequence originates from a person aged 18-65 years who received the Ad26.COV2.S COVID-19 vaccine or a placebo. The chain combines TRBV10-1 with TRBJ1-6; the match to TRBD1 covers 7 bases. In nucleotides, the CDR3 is TGCGCCAGCAGATTAGGGGGCTGTTGGAATTCACCCCTCCACTTT. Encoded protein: CASRLGGCWNSPLHF.